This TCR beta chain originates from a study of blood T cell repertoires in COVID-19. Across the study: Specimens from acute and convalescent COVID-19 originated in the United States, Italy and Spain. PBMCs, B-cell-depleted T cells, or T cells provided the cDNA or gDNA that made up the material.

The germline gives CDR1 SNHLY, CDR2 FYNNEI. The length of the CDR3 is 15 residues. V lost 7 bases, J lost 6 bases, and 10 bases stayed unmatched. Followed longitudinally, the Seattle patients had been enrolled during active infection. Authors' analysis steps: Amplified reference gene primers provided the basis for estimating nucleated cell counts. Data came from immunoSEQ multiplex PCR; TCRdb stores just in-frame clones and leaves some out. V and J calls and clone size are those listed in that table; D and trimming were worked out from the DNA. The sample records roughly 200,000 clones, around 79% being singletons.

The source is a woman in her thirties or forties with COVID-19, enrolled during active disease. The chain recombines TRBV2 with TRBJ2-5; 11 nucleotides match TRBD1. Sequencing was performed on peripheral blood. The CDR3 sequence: CASTAGGQGGKTQYF. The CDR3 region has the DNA TGTGCCAGCACTGCTGGGGGACAGGGGGGGAAGACCCAGTACTTC.